This T cell receptor (beta chain) derives from a study of CXCR3-negative and CXCR3-positive naive CD8 T cells. It was by 5' RACE with UMI labels that the TRB cDNA libraries were prepared. TCRdb re-called the 5' RACE reads, yielding one record per CDR3 amino acid sequence without DNA. The sample totals approximately 26,000 distinct CDR3 sequences. The CDR3 contains 17 residues. CDR1 and CDR2 (germline): SGHTA, FQGTGA. Material: naive CXCR3- CD8+ T cells from blood. Subset described: CD45RO-CCR7+CD27+CD95- naive CD8+ T cells lacking CXCR3 (TNR3-). This receptor was identified in a human donor in good health. Some clones in this sample may be carry-over from other donors' samples. This chain uses TRBV7-3 with TRBJ2-3; TCRdb calls TRBD1, which cannot be checked without DNA. The CDR3 sequence is CASSLTSRGDGTDTQYF.